These 9 T cell receptor beta chains share one sample of origin, sequenced in a study of cytomegalovirus exposure and HLA in healthy donors. The PCR made use of 60 Vbeta and 13 Jbeta primers. TCRdb's table, derived via immunoSEQ multiplex PCR, lists solely in-frame clones and lacks some. The sample has fewer than 350,000 clones; around nine tenths are singletons. The sequencing sample was made of PBMCs. The source is a woman aged 18-29 years in good health and CMV-seronegative.

CDR3 region: CASSLSGQGTHEQYF. CDR3 coding DNA: TGTGCCAGCAGCTTATCGGGACAGGGTACCCACGAGCAGTACTTC. The rearrangement links TRBV7-9 to TRBJ2-7; TRBD1 aligns across 9 bases. This CDR3 is 15 amino acids long. The J segment lost 5 bases and the V segment lost 2 bases, leaving 7 bases of the junction unmatched. Per germline, CDR1 SEHNR and CDR2 FQNEAQ (reference sequence).

The V call is TRBV19, the J call TRBJ2-7; 9 bases are shared with TRBD1. The CDR3 runs to 15 residues. Looked up from germline, CDR1 is LNHDA and CDR2 is SQIVND (reference sequence). V was pared by 1 base and J by 7 bases, with 8 bases of the junction left unmatched. The CDR3 spells CASSIAGQGAWEQYF. As DNA, the CDR3 is TGTGCCAGTAGTATAGCGGGACAGGGCGCGTGGGAGCAGTACTTC. Full variable domain (missing parts from reference TRBV19 and TRBJ2-7): DGGITQSPKYLFRKEGQNVTLSCEQNLNHDAMYWYRQDPGQGLRLIYYSQIVNDFQKGDIAEGYSVSREKKESFPLTVTSAQKNPTAFYLCASSIAGQGAWEQYFGPGTRLTVT.

This rearrangement joins TRBV2 to TRBJ1-1; 8 nucleotides align to TRBD1. CDR1 is SNHLY, CDR2 FYNNEI, per germline. This CDR3 has 12 amino acids. Trimming took 9 bases from V and 5 from J; bases not matched to a gene: 5. CDR3 nucleotide sequence: TGTGCCAGAGGACAGGGTGGGACTGAAGCTTTCTTT. It yields the protein CARGQGGTEAFF.

The chain employs TRBV27 and TRBJ2-7; 7 bases line up with TRBD2. V lost 5 bases and J lost 4; bases outside the gene matches: 14. This CDR3 region has 16 residues. CDR1 is MNHEY, CDR2 SMNVEV, per germline (reference sequence). CDR3 bases: TGTGCCAGCAGTCTAGCGACTAGTAGCGGGTATTACGAGCAGTACTTC. Protein: CASSLATSSGYYEQYF.

CDR3 residues: CASSGTGGVGYTF. CDR3 coding DNA: TGTGCCAGCAGCGGGACAGGGGGAGTAGGCTACACCTTC. The chain carries TRBV5-5 and TRBJ1-2; 11 bases match TRBD1. Trimming took 4 bases from V and 8 from J; bases not matched to a gene: 4. CDR1 and CDR2 from the germline V gene are SGHKS and YYEKEE (reference sequence). The CDR3 totals 13 residues. Looking up the rest from reference TRBV5-5 and TRBJ1-2 gives the full variable domain: DAGVTQSPTHLIKTRGQQVTLRCSPISGHKSVSWYQQVLGQGPQFIFQYYEKEERGRGNFPDRFSARQFPNYSSELNVNALLLGDSALYLCASSGTGGVGYTFGSGTRLTVV.

The V call is TRBV6-5, the J call TRBJ2-7; D is perhaps TRBD1 (6 bases). The germline V and J ends were trimmed by 0 bases and 6 bases, with 15 bases remaining between them. CDR1 is MNHEY, CDR2 SVGAGI, per germline. CDR3 length: 15 residues. The DNA for the CDR3 is TGTGCCAGCAGTTACTCGAGGGGGTTGGGGTCCGAGCAGTACTTC. It is translated as CASSYSRGLGSEQYF.

The sample holds a few counts of this clone. Other DNA sequences in this specimen translate into the identical CDR3. The CDR3 DNA reads as TGTGCCAGCAGTCGGACTAGCGGGGGCTCCTACGAGCAGTACTTC. It specifies CASSRTSGGSYEQYF. This sequence joins TRBV6-5 and TRBJ2-7; 13 bases agree with TRBD2. The germline V gene has CDR1 MNHEY and CDR2 SVGAGI. V trimming: 5 bases; J trimming: 0 bases; junction bases outside the gene matches: 1. The CDR3 is made up of 15 amino acids.

This clone was recorded once. This sequence joins TRBV10-3 and TRBJ2-3; 10 bases are shared with TRBD2. Per germline, CDR1 ENHRY and CDR2 SYGVKD. J gave up 2 bases and V 10 bases, and 6 bases lay outside the gene matches. The CDR3 contains 14 residues. In nucleotides, the CDR3 is TGTGCCACCCGGACTAGCGGCCCCACAGATACGCAGTATTTT. Its translation is CATRTSGPTDTQYF.

This chain joins TRBV2 and TRBJ1-2, with 7 bases matching TRBD1. This CDR3 is built from 15 residues. Germline values: CDR1 SNHLY, CDR2 FYNNEI. V was pared by 4 bases and J by 4 bases, with 9 bases of the junction left unmatched. CDR3 region: CASSGGQYFVYGYTF. The CDR3 DNA follows: TGTGCCAGCAGTGGGGGACAGTATTTTGTCTATGGCTACACCTTC.